This TCR beta chain appears in the sequencing data of a study of blood T cell repertoires in COVID-19 (dated by TCRdb to 2018 to 2020). In terms of the full investigation: Collaborator samples came from the United States, Italy and Spain and covered acute and convalescent phases of COVID-19. HLA class I and class II types, where available, came from metadata supplied by the sample provider rather than from assay-based typing. The dataset comprised deeply sampled blood TCRbeta repertoires from subjects exposed to, actively infected with, or recovered from COVID-19. The repertoires were released in a freely available public database meant as a resource for research on the immune response to SARS-CoV-2. The prospective study material was composed of cDNA or gDNA derived from T cells, B-cell-depleted T cells, or PBMCs. Sample metadata almost always included a de-identified subject ID, COVID-19 status, age in years and sex. Samples came from the ongoing ImmuneRACE study (first 160 participants) plus 1,254 subjects from 6 global collaborators.

In Seattle, one collaborating source enrolled patients while the infection was active and tracked those patients longitudinally over the course of disease. Each collaborating institution followed its own protocols to collect whole blood in K2EDTA tubes. Collaborator samples were shipped for TCRbeta analysis as frozen whole blood, isolated PBMCs, or DNA extracted from either sample type. Turning to this clone: This receptor's antigen is unknown. The input lacks base qualities; no much larger clone sits a single base away.

What the authors observed across the whole study: The quantity of clinical and demographic metadata differed by source and by participant and was supplied without curation.

The germline V gene sets CDR1 to KGHSH and CDR2 to LQKENI. The germline ends are 17 bases apart after V is trimmed by 3 bases and J by 4 bases. The CDR3 sequence holds 16 residues, the cysteine and phenylalanine included. The read is trimmed to its CDR3 DNA, 48 bases read in frame from base 1. TCRbeta CDR3 regions were amplified from genomic DNA by means of the immunoSEQ Assay, a bias-controlled multiplex PCR. As for the original processing: The number of nucleated cells in each sample was estimated from the amplification of reference gene primers within the assay. To quantify the absolute abundance of each unique TCRbeta CDR3 rearrangement, sequence reads were collapsed and filtered. For each sample, productive Simpson clonality was calculated as the square root of Simpson's diversity index across productive rearrangements. The source is immuneACCESS, and TCRdb retained only in-frame sequences with V and J called. Part of the clones is not carried over; for the studies checked, unresolved V genes explain less than half of this, and the remainder is unexplained. Clone size and V and J calls were adopted from that table, with D and trimming inferred from the DNA. The sample records approximately 160,000 clones, roughly 81% of which are singletons. The ten largest clones add up to roughly 8% of the sample.

The clonotype originates from a woman aged 60 to 75 with COVID-19, enrolled during active disease. The sequence links TRBV18 to TRBJ2-3, with TRBD2 tentatively as D gene (7 bases match). Sequenced input: peripheral blood. The nucleotide sequence is given as TGTGCCAGCTCACCCCCTTCTCGCGGGGGCGCAGATACGCAGTATTTT. This is translated as CASSPPSRGGADTQYF.